The T cell receptor beta chain under discussion was sequenced for a study of blood T cell repertoires in COVID-19. Source study methods: Cell counts per sample came from amplifying reference gene primers. TCRdb keeps only in-frame clones here, not all; method: immunoSEQ multiplex PCR. From that table come the V and J calls and clone size; the DNA was used to work out D and trimming. The table lists a few hundred thousand clones, roughly 87% of them singletons. The CDR3 is 13 amino acids. The germline CDR1 and CDR2 sequences are MNHEY and SVGAGI. V was pared by 6 bases and J by 3 bases, with 12 bases between. This clone appeared once.

The TCR comes from a woman aged 30 to 39 who had recovered from COVID-19. The sequenced material came from PBMCs or T cells enriched from blood (not recorded which). The chain is built from TRBV6-5 and TRBJ2-7; TRBD1 is a possible D gene (6 bases). CDR3: CASRRDTFYEQYF. The CDR3 DNA is TGTGCCAGCAGACGGGACACCTTCTACGAGCAGTACTTC.